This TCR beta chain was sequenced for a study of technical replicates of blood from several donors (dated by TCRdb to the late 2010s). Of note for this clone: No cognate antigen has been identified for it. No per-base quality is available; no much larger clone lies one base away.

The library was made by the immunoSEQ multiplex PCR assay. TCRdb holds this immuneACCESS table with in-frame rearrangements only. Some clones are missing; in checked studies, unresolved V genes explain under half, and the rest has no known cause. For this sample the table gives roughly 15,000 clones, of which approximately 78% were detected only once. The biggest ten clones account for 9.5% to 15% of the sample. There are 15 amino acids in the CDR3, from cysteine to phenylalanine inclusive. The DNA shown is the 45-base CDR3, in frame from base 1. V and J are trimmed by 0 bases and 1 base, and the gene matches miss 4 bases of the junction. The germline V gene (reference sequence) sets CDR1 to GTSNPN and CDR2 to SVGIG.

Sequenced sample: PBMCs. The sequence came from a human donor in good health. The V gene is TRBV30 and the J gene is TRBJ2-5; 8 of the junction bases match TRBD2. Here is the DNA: TGTGCCTGGAGTGTAGCGGGAGACTTCCAAGAGACCCAGTACTTC. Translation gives CAWSVAGDFQETQYF.